The following is a T cell receptor (beta chain) sequence with its context. The target of this receptor is not known. No clone much larger than this one lies a single base away; base qualities are absent. RNA was extracted using the RNeasy kit, and roughly 0.45 to 1 microgram was reverse transcribed with random hexamers. TCR beta CDR3 regions were amplified with the immunoSEQ multiplex PCR assay covering 54 Vbeta and 13 Jbeta segments. Bias from PCR amplification was corrected by using a synthetic template baseline for primer optimization and for computational correction. Processing in the source paper ran as follows. Only productive sequences were kept, with reads annotated to V, D and J genes according to IMGT and analyzed in immunoSEQ Analyzer. To calculate clonality, Shannon entropy was normalized by log2 of the number of productive unique sequences and then subtracted from one. For each patient and control, public and private clones were evaluated among the 100 most prevalent clones. Susac-specific clones were defined as absent from healthy and MS cohorts, approximately 1,000 published viral clones and other ImmuneACCESS disease sequences. TCRdb handled the public reads itself, with Q25 trimming in fastp and clone calling in MiXCR, and kept productive beta chains. Each entry is one CDR3 protein sequence, shown with its most common DNA and genes. TCRdb, rather than the study authors, made the V and J calls. Within this sample are under 95,000 distinct CDR3 sequences, with around 94% of them counted one time only. Of the sample, more than 0.3% is held by the ten largest clones.

The sample is drawn from a study of CD8 T cells in Susac syndrome (dated by TCRdb to about 2019). About the investigation overall: Of the Susac syndrome patients who were sequenced, eight were in clinical remission while 5 or 6 had clinically active disease. At blood withdrawal, Susac syndrome patients were therapy-naive, treated with corticosteroids (with IVIg additionally given to some), or treated with IVIg alone. Repertoire sequencing was used to test whether CD8+ T cell activation and differentiation in Susac syndrome was antigen driven.

What the study reported, not specific to this receptor: The study acknowledged that relatively few individuals were included in the TCR sequencing and HLA analysis. No clonal expansion was detected in the CD4+ T cell repertoire of Susac syndrome patients.

V sheds 5 bases and J sheds 7 bases, leaving 12 bases between their ends. The germline V gene sets CDR1 to MNHEY and CDR2 to SVGEGT. The CDR3 runs 14 residues from the cysteine to the phenylalanine. CDR3 DNA only is kept here, 42 bases in frame from base 1. Peripheral blood CD8+ and CD4+ T cells from healthy donors, Susac syndrome patients and multiple sclerosis patients were profiled using high-throughput TCR beta sequencing. Susac syndrome patients met recently defined diagnostic criteria for definite or probable disease. Bulk CD8+ and CD4+ T cells were purified magnetically by negative isolation, whereas CD8+ TEMRA cells were enriched by FACS. Blood was collected in EDTA tubes and processed within 24 hours, with PBMCs isolated through density gradient centrifugation. PBMCs intended for TCR sequencing were frozen in liquid nitrogen and were later thawed in a 37 degrees C water bath. A purity of at least 90% was achieved for sorted or isolated CD4+, CD8+ and CD8+ TEMRA cells.

This clonotype was obtained from a human donor with Susac syndrome. This receptor chain uses TRBV6-2 or TRBV6-3 and TRBJ1-6; no D gene is confidently identified. The sample was CD4+ T cells from PBMCs. This receptor has the CDR3 CASSNDRPNSPLHF. Read as DNA, the sequence is TGTGCCAGCAGTAATGACCGCCCCAATTCACCCCTCCACTTT.